The rows below give T cell receptor beta chains drawn from one sample of a study of blood T cell repertoires in COVID-19. TCRdb's table, derived via immunoSEQ multiplex PCR, lists solely in-frame clones and lacks some. The sample shows about 250,000 clones, 80% to 90% of them seen only once. Sequencing used peripheral blood. The receptors here all came from a man aged 50-59 years with acute or convalescent COVID-19. Both conserved end residues are part of each CDR3. The D gene is left open where the match is weak.

TRBJ1-3,TRBV7-9,.,CASSLPGTGNTIYF,TGTGCCAGCAGCTTACCAGGGACTGGAAACACCATATATTTT
TRBJ1-1,TRBV7-9,.,CASSLGQMNTEAFF,TGTGCCAGCAGCTTAGGGCAGATGAACACTGAAGCTTTCTTT
TRBJ2-5,TRBV7-9,TRBD2,CASSYTGGSRETQYF,TGTGCCAGCAGTTACACAGGCGGGAGTAGAGAGACCCAGTACTTC
TRBJ2-3,TRBV19,.,CASSIPGVTDTQYF,TGTGCCAGTAGTATCCCCGGGGTAACAGATACGCAGTATTTT
TRBJ1-1,TRBV30,.,CASWTVMNTEAFF,TGTGCCTCTTGGACAGTAATGAACACTGAAGCTTTCTTT
TRBJ2-1,TRBV28,TRBD2,CASSFSGRVNEQFF,TGTGCCAGCAGCTTTAGCGGGAGAGTGAATGAGCAGTTCTTC
TRBJ2-7,TRBV21-1,.,CASSKAAGYEQYF,TGTGCCAGCAGCAAAGCGGCAGGCTACGAGCAGTACTTC
TRBJ2-1,TRBV7-9,TRBD2,CASSPLAGGDNEQFF,TGTGCCAGCAGTCCACTAGCGGGAGGGGACAATGAGCAGTTCTTC
TRBJ2-1,TRBV19,.,CASSIARGSYNEQFF,TGTGCCAGTAGTATAGCCAGGGGTTCCTACAATGAGCAGTTCTTC
TRBJ2-3,TRBV5-1,TRBD1,CASRVGSGTGHTDTQYF,TGCGCCAGCAGAGTGGGGTCCGGGACAGGACACACAGATACGCAGTATTTT
TRBJ2-1,TRBV18,.,CASSPPEKVRGSYNEQFF,TGTGCCAGCTCACCACCGGAGAAAGTTCGGGGTTCCTACAATGAGCAGTTCTTC
TRBJ2-7,TRBV10-2,.,CASSPRQDPIYEQYF,TGCGCCAGCAGCCCGAGACAGGACCCCATCTACGAGCAGTACTTC
TRBJ1-1,TRBV2,.,CASVQGRGAEAFF,TGTGCCAGTGTACAGGGCCGGGGAGCTGAAGCTTTCTTT
TRBJ1-5,TRBV2,.,CATGGGTQPQHF,TGTGCCACCGGGGGGGGAACACAGCCCCAGCATTTT
TRBJ1-4,TRBV19,TRBD1,CASSIDRQGAREKLFF,TGTGCCAGTAGTATAGACCGACAGGGGGCGCGAGAAAAACTGTTTTTT
TRBJ2-7,TRBV14,TRBD1,CASSQGTGVTYEQYF,TGTGCCAGCAGCCAAGGGACAGGGGTTACCTACGAGCAGTACTTC
TRBJ2-1,TRBV11-2,TRBD2,CASSYGTSGDNEQFF,TGTGCCAGCAGCTACGGGACTAGCGGAGACAATGAGCAGTTCTTC